This TCR beta chain appears in the sequencing data of a study of cytomegalovirus exposure and HLA in healthy donors. General study points: TCR association rates varied by HLA locus in a later analysis, with DRB1 highest and HLA-C lowest. What TCR beta sequences reportedly achieved was accurate prediction of HLA-A and HLA-B alleles in most subjects. In a later analysis, most CMV-associated TCR beta chains appeared HLA-restricted.

Comment on this clone: Its target is not known.

The study ran its PCR with 60 Vbeta and 13 Jbeta primers. The protocol was immunoSEQ multiplex PCR, while the TCRdb copy is restricted to in-frame clones and leaves out a portion. This table lists 100,000 or so clones. The receptor was isolated from a man aged 45 to 65 in good health and CMV-seronegative. Sequencing used PBMCs.

CDR3 nucleotides: TGTGCCAGCAGTGAATACAGGGACGGCACAGATACGCAGTATTTT. It translates to CASSEYRDGTDTQYF. V gene TRBV6-1 combines with J gene TRBJ2-3, with D possibly matching TRBD1 (6 bases). Germline assignment: CDR1 MNHNS and CDR2 SASEGT. V lost 2 bases and J lost 1, with 10 bases in between. CDR3 length: 15 residues.